These 26 T cell receptor beta chains were all obtained from the same sample, sequenced in a study of CD8 T cells in ankylosing spondylitis. Study-wide points: The study identified a TCR beta motif of under ten highly homologous variants that appeared characteristic of ankylosing spondylitis blood.

TCRdb used MiXCR to reprocess the 5' RACE reads, holding one entry per CDR3 protein. The data contain about 800,000 distinct CDR3 sequences, over 9.5% of them singletons. Which antigens these TCRs recognize remains unknown. Sequencing was done on a sample of blood, either unsorted or a sorted T cell fraction (not recorded which). The receptor set was obtained from a male donor with ankylosing spondylitis.

This clonotype was found a few times. This sequence joins TRBV7-9 and TRBJ1-1, with D unresolved. Germline CDR1 is SEHNR and CDR2 is FQNEAQ (reference sequence). CDR3 length: 11 amino acids. The germline V and J ends were trimmed by 1 base and 10 bases, with 7 bases remaining between them. The CDR3 DNA follows: TGTGCCAGCAGCTTAGTGGGTACAGCTTTCTTT. Protein product: CASSLVGTAFF.

The chain joins TRBV6-1 to TRBJ2-3; no clear D gene. This CDR3 is built from 14 residues. Trimming shortened V by 5 bases and J by 2 bases, and 11 bases separated the two germline ends. Germline V gene data show CDR1 as MNHNS and CDR2 as SASEGT. The CDR3: CASSRIQHTDTQYF. In nucleotides, the CDR3 is TGTGCCAGCAGTCGCATACAGCACACAGATACGCAGTATTTT.

The V gene is TRBV20-1, the J gene TRBJ2-3; D is possibly TRBD2 (7 bases). V was pared by 6 bases and J by 1 base, with 11 bases between. There are 13 residues in the CDR3. The germline V gene has CDR1 DFQATT and CDR2 SNEGSKA (reference sequence). CDR3 DNA sequence: TGCAGTGCCATGCGGGGGCGCACAGATACGCAGTATTTT. Its translation is CSAMRGRTDTQYF.

This clonotype was seen at least ten times. This rearrangement joins TRBV7-2 to TRBJ1-1; D ambiguous. Between the trimmed V and J ends, which lost 2 bases and 1 base, there was a span of 8 bases. Germline V gene lookup returns CDR1 SGHTA and CDR2 FQGNSA. This CDR3 contains 14 residues. The CDR3 here is CASSLYGANTEAFF. In DNA, the CDR3 is TGTGCCAGCAGCTTATATGGAGCGAACACTGAAGCTTTCTTT.

This clonotype showed up just a few times. The chain couples TRBV29-1 to TRBJ2-3; TRBD2 might be the D (5 bases). In germline, CDR1 is SQVTM, CDR2 ANQGSEA. There are 14 residues in the CDR3. Trimming removed 8 bases from V and 0 bases from J, with 15 bases in between. Written as DNA, the CDR3 is TGCAGCTCTTCCGGAGCGGCTAGCACAGATACGCAGTATTTT. Protein product: CSSSGAASTDTQYF.

The chain recombines TRBV7-2 with TRBJ2-3; D tentatively fits TRBD1 or TRBD2 (5 bases each). The V and J ends lost 4 bases and 6 bases respectively, with 17 bases between them. Germline CDR1 is SGHTA and CDR2 is FQGNSA. CDR3 length equals 15 residues. CDR3 DNA sequence: TGTGCCAGCAGCTCGAACCGGGACCCAGGGGATACGCAGTATTTT. This codes for CASSSNRDPGDTQYF. Full variable domain (missing parts from reference TRBV7-2 and TRBJ2-3): GAGVSQSPSNKVTEKGKDVELRCDPISGHTALYWYRQSLGQGLEFLIYFQGNSAPDKSGLPSDRFSAERTGGSVSTLTIQRTQQEDSAVYLCASSSNRDPGDTQYFGPGTRLTVL.

The chain combines TRBV5-1 with TRBJ1-4; 7 positions match TRBD1. This CDR3 region has 17 residues. CDR1 and CDR2 (germline): SGHRS, YFSETQ. The ends lost 3 bases at V and 0 bases at J; junction bases unmatched: 8. The DNA of the CDR3 is TGCGCCAGCAGCTGGGGACAGACACCAGCAACTAATGAAAAACTGTTTTTT. Translated, it gives CASSWGQTPATNEKLFF.

In this sample, this clonotype turned up a few times. The chain employs TRBV10-3 and TRBJ1-5; D call uncertain. This CDR3 contains 15 residues. Germline V CDR1 and CDR2: ENHRY, SYGVKD. Trimming stripped 0 bases from V and 1 base from J, with 7 bases between. CDR3 bases: TGTGCCATCAGTGAGTCCCCGGACAGCAATCAGCCCCAGCATTTT. Translation: CAISESPDSNQPQHF.

The chain carries TRBV29-1 and TRBJ2-2; D is unclear. Germline CDR1 is SQVTM and CDR2 is ANQGSEA. V shed 2 bases and J shed 0 bases, with 10 bases lying between them. The length of the CDR3 is 15 residues. CDR3 sequence (DNA): TGCAGCGTTGAACTGGACGTAGCGAACACCGGGGAGCTGTTTTTT. This sequence encodes CSVELDVANTGELFF.

This chain connects TRBV7-2 to TRBJ1-5; no clear D. V was cut by 4 bases and J by 4 bases, with 8 bases left in between. Germline CDR1 reads SGHTA; CDR2 reads FQGNSA. CDR3 length: 13 residues. CDR3 coding DNA: TGTGCCAGCAGCTCCTCCCTAAATCAGCCCCAGCATTTT. As protein: CASSSSLNQPQHF.

This clonotype turned up a few times. This chain links TRBV6-2 or TRBV6-3 with TRBJ2-7; D is ambiguous. The germline gives CDR1 MNHEY, CDR2 SVGEGT. The CDR3 length is 12 residues. V shed 8 bases and J shed 6 bases, with 14 bases lying between them. The CDR3 here is CASSPRPSEQYF. In nucleotides, the CDR3 is TGTGCCAGCTCTCCCCGTCCCAGCGAGCAGTACTTC.

The sample holds a few counts of this clonotype. The rearrangement links TRBV4-3 to TRBJ2-1, with 11 positions matching TRBD2. With V trimmed by 0 bases and J by 8 bases, 3 bases remained unmatched. CDR1 and CDR2 from the germline V gene are LGHNA and YSLEER. The CDR3 is made up of 15 amino acids. This CDR3 reads CASSQDLAGGYEQFF. The CDR3 DNA follows: TGCGCCAGCAGCCAAGATCTAGCGGGAGGCTATGAGCAGTTCTTC.

The V gene is TRBV12-3 or TRBV12-4, the J gene TRBJ1-1, with D possibly matching TRBD1 (6 bases). V was cut by 1 base and J by 10 bases, with 13 bases left in between. The CDR3 loop spans 13 amino acids. CDR3 bases: TGTGCCAGCAGTTTAGATGGACAGTTAGGAGCTTTCTTT. Protein sequence: CASSLDGQLGAFF.

This clonotype was seen a few times. This chain links TRBV28 with TRBJ1-5, with a possible D match to TRBD1 (6 bases). The V gene lost 6 bases and the J gene lost 3 bases, with 15 bases spanning the gap. This CDR3 spans 15 amino acids. The V gene's germline CDR1 is MDHEN and CDR2 SYDVKM. The CDR3 nucleotides read TGTGCCAGCAGCGGAGGGGGGAGCGACAATCAGCCCCAGCATTTT. Translated, it gives CASSGGGSDNQPQHF.

The CDR3 reads CSVEDGTSTDTQYF. The CDR3 DNA reads TGCAGCGTTGAAGACGGGACTAGCACAGATACGCAGTATTTT. J is TRBJ2-3 and V is TRBV29-1; D perhaps matches TRBD2 (6 bases). The CDR3 length is 14 residues. The germline V gene encodes CDR1 SQVTM and CDR2 ANQGSEA. Trimming stripped 0 bases from V and 0 bases from J, with 7 bases between.

The sample holds a few counts of this clonotype. The CDR3 region is CSARSKADRGGRELFF. For the CDR3, the DNA is TGCAGTGCTAGATCGAAAGCGGACAGGGGCGGCAGGGAGCTGTTTTTT. The chain couples TRBV20-1 to TRBJ2-2; 9 bases fit TRBD1. Trimming took 2 bases from V and 9 from J; bases not matched to a gene: 13. The CDR3 has 16 amino acids. Germline CDR1 is DFQATT and CDR2 is SNEGSKA (reference sequence).

This clonotype appeared a few times. CDR3 DNA: TGCAGTGCGCCTTCCAGGCTAGCGGGGGACTACGAGCAGTACTTC. This encodes CSAPSRLAGDYEQYF. The chain recombines TRBV20-1 with TRBJ2-7, with 10 nucleotides matching TRBD2. The germline gives CDR1 DFQATT, CDR2 SNEGSKA (reference sequence). The CDR3 is 15 residues long. The trim removed 6 bases at V and 3 bases at J, leaving 11 bases unmatched.

The table lists this clonotype with many counts. This sequence joins TRBV27 and TRBJ1-4; no firm D call. The V gene lost 3 bases and the J gene lost 10 bases, with 15 bases spanning the gap. Germline lookup yields CDR1 MNHEY and CDR2 SMNVEV (reference sequence). The CDR3 runs to 14 residues. CDR3 region: CASSFEPGGPKLFF. DNA for the CDR3: TGTGCCAGCAGTTTCGAGCCAGGAGGTCCAAAACTGTTTTTT. The full variable domain, in which reference TRBV27 and TRBJ1-4 provide the parts outside the CDR3, is EAQVTQNPRYLITVTGKKLTVTCSQNMNHEYMSWYRQDPGLGLRQIYYSMNVEVTDKGDVPEGYKVSRKEKRNFPLILESPSPNQTSLYFCASSFEPGGPKLFFGSGTQLSVL.

The chain employs TRBV12-5 and TRBJ2-2; the D is unclear. Germline CDR1 LGHNT, CDR2 FRNRAP. The CDR3 spans 13 residues. With 1 base removed from V and 8 bases from J, the gap between germline ends came to 8 bases. The CDR3 protein is CASGLDTSGELFF. For the CDR3, the DNA is TGTGCTAGTGGTTTGGACACCTCGGGGGAGCTGTTTTTT.

In this sample, this clonotype turned up a few times. The chain couples TRBV3-1 to TRBJ2-3, with D possibly TRBD2 on 6 matching bases. Trimming pared 1 base from V and 5 bases from J, leaving 16 bases between. The germline gives CDR1 LGHDT, CDR2 YNNKEL (reference sequence). This CDR3 has 16 amino acids. The DNA for the CDR3 is TGTGCCAGCAGCCAAGTCAGCGGAGGGGTTGGAGATACGCAGTATTTT. Translation: CASSQVSGGVGDTQYF.

The chain is built from TRBV20-1 and TRBJ1-4, with D uncertain. The germline CDR1 and CDR2 sequences are DFQATT and SNEGSKA (reference sequence). This CDR3 is built from 13 residues. Trimming took off 6 bases at V and 0 bases at J, with 8 bases between the two ends. The CDR3 is CSAKTSTNEKLFF. DNA of the CDR3: TGCAGTGCAAAGACCTCAACTAATGAAAAACTGTTTTTT.

This clonotype has just a few counts. This chain uses TRBV18 with TRBJ2-5; the D is unclear. The germline CDR1 and CDR2 sequences are KGHSH and LQKENI. With 4 bases removed from V and 5 bases from J, the gap between germline ends came to 5 bases. CDR3 length equals 11 residues. The CDR3 nucleotides are TGTGCCAGCTCACAGGATGAGACCCAGTACTTC. The encoded protein is CASSQDETQYF.

This clonotype has more than one count but fewer than ten. This chain links TRBV20-1 with TRBJ1-6; no definite D call. Germline-derived CDR1 and CDR2 are DFQATT and SNEGSKA (reference sequence). The V end was cut by 5 bases, the J end by 11 bases, with 10 bases between. This CDR3 is built from 11 residues. The CDR3 region is CSAGVFPPLHF. In nucleotides, the CDR3 is TGCAGTGCTGGAGTATTTCCACCCCTCCACTTT.

The genes are TRBV7-2 and TRBJ2-1; 10 bases agree with TRBD2. J lost 3 bases, V lost 3 bases, and 5 bases had no gene match. The CDR3 sequence is 16 residues long. The germline V gene encodes CDR1 SGHTA and CDR2 FQGNSA. The CDR3 here is CASSFGLAVLYNEQFF. In DNA form, the CDR3 reads TGTGCCAGCAGCTTCGGACTAGCGGTTCTCTACAATGAGCAGTTCTTC. Complete variable domain (other parts from reference TRBV7-2 and TRBJ2-1): GAGVSQSPSNKVTEKGKDVELRCDPISGHTALYWYRQSLGQGLEFLIYFQGNSAPDKSGLPSDRFSAERTGGSVSTLTIQRTQQEDSAVYLCASSFGLAVLYNEQFFGPGTRLTVL.

This clonotype was seen more than once but under ten times. This chain links TRBV21-1 with TRBJ2-7; the table gives TRBD1 as D, unverified against the DNA. TRBV21-1 is tagged as a pseudogene. This CDR3 spans 14 amino acids. The CDR3 loop reads CARPQTGISYEQYF. CDR3 coding DNA: TGTGCCAGACCTCAAACAGGTATCTCCTACGAGCAGTACTTC.

Only a few counts were recorded for this clonotype. V is TRBV7-9 and J is TRBJ1-5, with D uncertain. Germline V gene sequence: CDR1 SEHNR, CDR2 FQNEAQ (reference sequence). This CDR3 comprises 12 residues. V shed 5 bases and J shed 15 bases, with 17 bases lying between them. The CDR3 region has the DNA TGTGCCAGCAGCCATGAGGTAGGCAGCCCGCATTTT. This sequence encodes CASSHEVGSPHF.